The source of this T cell receptor (beta chain) is a study of blood T cell repertoires in COVID-19. Study summary: Acute and convalescent COVID-19 samples came from the United States, Italy and Spain. From T cells, B-cell-depleted T cells, or PBMCs came the material, which was cDNA or gDNA.

This clone occurred once. This CDR3 spans 12 amino acids. Trimming took off 4 bases at V and 4 bases at J, with 8 bases between the two ends. CDR1 and CDR2 (germline): MNHEY, SVGAGI. Original processing notes: The assay estimated nucleated cells by amplifying reference gene primers. The method was immunoSEQ multiplex PCR; TCRdb's version includes in-frame clones alone and lacks a portion of them. That table furnishes V, J and clone size, whereas the DNA furnished D and trimming. The sample holds about 260,000 clones; 85% to 90% are singletons and the top ten take about 1.6%. The sequence was obtained from a woman aged 35 to 49 who had recovered from COVID-19. Specimen: peripheral blood. This chain links TRBV6-5 with TRBJ2-7; D possibly corresponds to TRBD1 (6 bases). The CDR3 DNA reads as TGTGCCAGCAGTTCCCAGGGGTACGAGCAGTACTTC. Translating it yields CASSSQGYEQYF.